Sequencing of this T cell receptor beta chain was carried out in a study of beta chain features in type 1 diabetes. As concerns this clone: The junction shows a germline mismatch at one end, possibly a read error. Other nucleotide sequences in the sample specify the same CDR3.

Naive, central memory, regulatory and stem cell-like memory cells within the CD4+ compartment were sorted using CD45RO/CCR7/CD25/CD127/CD95/CD27. The germline gives CDR1 LGHNT, CDR2 FRNRAP. The CDR3 has 11 residues. Sequencing targeted expressed TCRB transcripts, as all isolated RNA had been reverse transcribed. Libraries were prepared by immunoSEQ multiplex PCR; TCRdb keeps only in-frame clonotypes and omits some of them. The sample records 400,000 to 450,000 clones, approximately 14% being singletons. Sequencing used naive CD4+ T cells from blood. This sequence originates from a man aged 30-40 years in good health. This chain uses TRBV12-5 with TRBJ2-1, with D unresolved. The CDR3 reads CASGSYNEQFF. CDR3 in DNA: TGTGCTAGTGGTTCCTACAATGAGCAATTCTTC.